Listed below are T cell receptor beta chains from one sample, sequenced in a study of T cells expressing NK-cell markers. Following a re-call of the 5' RACE reads, TCRdb has one entry per CDR3 protein and lacks DNA. This table holds about 460,000 distinct CDR3 sequences. The material sequenced was blood T cells: a sorted CD56 or NKG2C T cell subset, CD4+ or CD8+ T cells, or bulk PBMC T cells (not recorded which). These receptors all come from a woman aged 50 to 65 in good health. CDR3s include the opening cysteine and the closing phenylalanine or tryptophan. Fields, in order: V gene, J gene, CDR3 protein.

TRBV30	TRBJ1-3	CAWSRSNTIYF
TRBV28	TRBJ2-3	CASSDYPLPTQYF
TRBV4-1	TRBJ1-1	CASSPPGGRYTEAFF
TRBV20-1	TRBJ2-1	CSAPSPREGIYNEQFF
TRBV7-2	TRBJ2-4	CASSIGPVNIQYF
TRBV11-3	TRBJ2-2	CASSLHSGSIAGELFF
TRBV2	TRBJ2-3	CASSEPSPAGGAVPGETDTQYF
TRBV5-1	TRBJ2-5	CASSLNLAGSQETQYF
TRBV7-3	TRBJ2-7	CASSLGLDDEQYF
TRBV7-2	TRBJ2-5	CASNHGREMETQYF
TRBV24-1	TRBJ2-1	CATSDPLAGVSFNYNEQFF
TRBV3-1	TRBJ2-6	CASSHWTGASSGANVLTF
TRBV5-1	TRBJ2-5	CASSSKETQYF
TRBV5-5	TRBJ2-5	CASSPSAGGSETQYF
TRBV7-2	TRBJ2-6	CASSPAPRRSGANVLTF
TRBV12-3/TRBV12-4	TRBJ2-1	CASSLGWERYNEQFF
TRBV5-6	TRBJ2-5	CASSQIASAQETQYF
TRBV21-1	TRBJ1-1	CASKEGKDTEAFF
TRBV20-1	TRBJ2-4	CSARDRSVGNIQYF
TRBV7-3	TRBJ2-2	CASSVTGTGSTGELFF
TRBV12-3/TRBV12-4	TRBJ2-2	CASSLNGPGELFF
TRBV12-5	TRBJ2-2	CASGPSGRASGELFF
TRBV5-1	TRBJ2-6	CASSLLDRGHSGANVLTF
TRBV20-1	TRBJ1-1	CSARDTRNTEAFF
TRBV19	TRBJ1-5	CASSIDGGASNQPQHF
TRBV20-1	TRBJ2-5	CSASIPGGPLETQYF
TRBV2	TRBJ2-3	CASRRDTQPADTQYF
TRBV14	TRBJ1-4	CASSQTLRPTNEKLFF
TRBV7-9	TRBJ2-5	CASSFPGTQYF
TRBV5-1	TRBJ2-7	CASSLEGAHRLEQYF
TRBV7-9	TRBJ1-1	CASSSIGQGLHPNTEAFF
TRBV11-2	TRBJ2-2	CASTNPTRVTGELFF
TRBV27	TRBJ2-1	CASSFRMEHNYNEQFF
TRBV5-1	TRBJ2-2	CASSRAGSNTGELFF
TRBV20-1	TRBJ1-1	CSARDRGEGRTEAFF
TRBV20-1	TRBJ1-1	CSAKMSGTEAFF
TRBV11-3	TRBJ2-3	CASKPSQADTQYF
TRBV3-1	TRBJ2-7	CASSQVLPGGPQLYEQYF
TRBV9	TRBJ2-7	CASSVGQGAYEQYF
TRBV27	TRBJ2-1	CASTRLAGGLTEGNEQFF
TRBV7-3	TRBJ2-7	CASSPGGGQGNYEQYF
TRBV12-3/TRBV12-4	TRBJ1-4	CASSHIRGGGEKLFF
TRBV5-1	TRBJ2-3	CASSRGPSLTDTQYF
TRBV29-1	TRBJ2-3	CSFLLVDTQYF
TRBV20-1	TRBJ1-6	CSARTGGPFWSLHF
TRBV5-6	TRBJ2-2	CASSLKGGELFF
TRBV19	TRBJ2-1	CASRTRGGTGGINEQFF
TRBV6-5	TRBJ2-3	CASSYSWTSGADTQYF
TRBV12-5	TRBJ2-3	CASGSTMTTDTQYF
TRBV29-1	TRBJ1-1	CSVEGTPAGRGRAFF
TRBV20-1	TRBJ1-6	CSARTVYNSPLHF
TRBV20-1	TRBJ2-5	CSASVAIQGETQYF
TRBV5-1	TRBJ2-7	CASSPSSAVTSYEQYF
TRBV6-1	TRBJ2-3	CASSYAGARSTQYF
TRBV12-3/TRBV12-4	TRBJ1-1	CASSVQLNTEAFF